This T cell receptor beta chain was observed in a study of CD8 T cells in ankylosing spondylitis listed by TCRdb under 2017. Background for the entire study: To find TCR variants linked to disease, the study profiled T cell receptor beta repertoires in ankylosing spondylitis patients and healthy donors. The whole study cohort included 95 to 130 healthy donors and roughly 24 ankylosing spondylitis patients. Peripheral blood samples were taken, and synovial fluid was additionally collected from ankylosing spondylitis patients. Points the paper makes about the study in general: Blood from ankylosing spondylitis patients appeared to be characterized by a TCR beta motif made up of under ten highly homologous amino acid variants. According to the report, matched synovial fluid samples from ankylosing spondylitis patients were significantly enriched for the disease-linked clones. In peripheral blood, the disease-linked clones were found at relatively low frequencies and had a CD8+ phenotype. Some of the motif variants had been reported before in the synovial fluid and blood of reactive arthritis patients, a finding that suggests common disease-initiation mechanisms.

The CDR3, cysteine through phenylalanine, is 15 amino acids long. This entry keeps only the CDR3 DNA: 45 bases, framed from base 1. CDR1 and CDR2 are drawn from the germline V gene: MDHEN, SYDVKM. Ends trimmed: V by 3 bases, J by 9 bases; bases unmatched to a gene: 12. The sample holds a few counts of this clonotype. Its cognate antigen has yet to be identified. No per-base quality is available; no much larger clone lies one base away. The reads were generated on an Illumina MiSeq. Quantitative 5'-RACE with molecular barcodes was used to prepare TCR beta libraries. The authors' analysis ran thus. Disease-linked TCR variants were identified with a new computational method built on a probabilistic model of VDJ rearrangement. The raw public reads went through TCRdb reprocessing: fastp at Q25, MiXCR clone calling, in-frame beta chains kept. All rows with the same CDR3 protein become a single entry with the most common DNA and genes. For this entry, the V and J calls and clone size follow TCRdb and not the study's own pipeline. This sample is represented by some 37,000 distinct CDR3 sequences; about 17% of them were singletons. The top ten constitute about 45% of the sample.

The sequenced sample consisted of blood. The chain employs TRBV28 and TRBJ2-3, with 7 central nucleotides matching TRBD1. This receptor was identified in a male donor with ankylosing spondylitis or in good health (not recorded which). At the DNA level, the sequence is TGTGCCAGCAGTTTCCTTAGGACAACAGGGGTGACGCAGTATTTT. Its product reads: CASSFLRTTGVTQYF.